A selection of T cell receptor beta chains follows, all from one sample in a study of cytomegalovirus exposure and HLA in healthy donors. Sequencing used immunoSEQ multiplex PCR; TCRdb keeps in-frame clones, though not all of them. The sample yields about 70,000 clones, 94% seen once. Sequences were obtained from PBMCs. The receptors shown here come from a woman aged 18-29 years in good health and CMV-seropositive. CDR3s include the opening cysteine and the closing phenylalanine or tryptophan. Each record gives: CDR3 protein, CDR3 DNA, V gene, clone size, J gene, D gene. A D gene is named only where the DNA matches it firmly. A clone size is listed for some rows: how often the clone was seen (once, few, many), or a class if it is expanded.

CDR3 protein: CASSQDRNSPLHF; CDR3 DNA: TGCGCCAGCAGCCAAGATAGAAATTCACCCCTCCACTTT; V gene: TRBV4-3; clone size: -; J gene: TRBJ1-6; D gene: -
CDR3 protein: CASSFDRGNYGYTF; CDR3 DNA: TGCGCCAGCAGCTTCGACAGGGGTAACTATGGCTACACCTTC; V gene: TRBV5-1; clone size: once; J gene: TRBJ1-2; D gene: TRBD1
CDR3 protein: CASSLGQGLSYEQYF; CDR3 DNA: TGCGCCAGCAGCTTGGGCCAGGGACTCTCCTACGAGCAGTACTTC; V gene: TRBV5-1; clone size: -; J gene: TRBJ2-7; D gene: -
CDR3 protein: CASSFGLAGVTGELFF; CDR3 DNA: TGTGCCAGCAGCTTCGGACTAGCGGGAGTCACCGGGGAGCTGTTTTTT; V gene: TRBV11-2; clone size: -; J gene: TRBJ2-2; D gene: TRBD2
CDR3 protein: CASSTLGLLGGNTIYF; CDR3 DNA: TGTGCCAGCAGTACCCTTGGGCTCCTGGGTGGAAACACCATATATTTT; V gene: TRBV5-8; clone size: -; J gene: TRBJ1-3; D gene: -
CDR3 protein: CASSRGSGANVLTF; CDR3 DNA: TGTGCCAGCAGCCGAGGGTCTGGGGCCAACGTCCTGACTTTC; V gene: TRBV4-2; clone size: -; J gene: TRBJ2-6; D gene: -
CDR3 protein: CASSDRGDYGYTF; CDR3 DNA: TGTGCCAGCAGTGACAGGGGTGACTATGGCTACACCTTC; V gene: TRBV2; clone size: -; J gene: TRBJ1-2; D gene: -
CDR3 protein: CASSLGVLAAHGEQFF; CDR3 DNA: TGCGCCAGCAGCCTGGGAGTACTAGCGGCCCACGGTGAGCAGTTCTTC; V gene: TRBV5-1; clone size: once; J gene: TRBJ2-1; D gene: TRBD2
CDR3 protein: CSVKREGDYEQYF; CDR3 DNA: TGCAGCGTTAAGCGGGAGGGAGACTACGAGCAGTACTTC; V gene: TRBV29-1; clone size: -; J gene: TRBJ2-7; D gene: TRBD2
CDR3 protein: CASSIWTGTNEKLFF; CDR3 DNA: TGCGCCAGCAGCATATGGACAGGTACTAATGAAAAACTGTTTTTT; V gene: TRBV5-1; clone size: -; J gene: TRBJ1-4; D gene: TRBD1
CDR3 protein: CASSDLRQVGQPQHF; CDR3 DNA: TGTGCCAGCAGTGACCTCCGACAGGTAGGTCAGCCCCAGCATTTT; V gene: TRBV6-1; clone size: -; J gene: TRBJ1-5; D gene: -
CDR3 protein: CASSLSGSPTDTQYF; CDR3 DNA: TGTGCCAGCAGCTTGAGCGGGAGCCCCACAGATACGCAGTATTTT; V gene: TRBV7-9; clone size: -; J gene: TRBJ2-3; D gene: TRBD2
CDR3 protein: CASSAASSGANVLTF; CDR3 DNA: TGTGCCAGTAGTGCCGCTAGCTCTGGGGCCAACGTCCTGACTTTC; V gene: TRBV19; clone size: -; J gene: TRBJ2-6; D gene: -
CDR3 protein: CASSALPRSEQFF; CDR3 DNA: TGTGCCAGCAGTGCTCTCCCCCGGAGTGAGCAGTTCTTC; V gene: TRBV2; clone size: -; J gene: TRBJ2-1; D gene: -
CDR3 protein: CASSIGTSGVGAGELFF; CDR3 DNA: TGCGCCAGCAGCATCGGAACTAGCGGGGTCGGCGCCGGGGAGCTGTTTTTT; V gene: TRBV10-2; clone size: -; J gene: TRBJ2-2; D gene: TRBD2
CDR3 protein: CASSQVGDRNYGYTF; CDR3 DNA: TGCGCCAGCAGCCAAGTGGGGGACAGGAACTATGGCTACACCTTC; V gene: TRBV4-1; clone size: -; J gene: TRBJ1-2; D gene: TRBD1
CDR3 protein: CASSPGGGQGANSPLHF; CDR3 DNA: TGTGCCAGCAGCCCGGGTGGGGGACAGGGGGCTAACTCACCCCTCCACTTT; V gene: TRBV7-2; clone size: -; J gene: TRBJ1-6; D gene: TRBD1
CDR3 protein: CASSSRTSGQETQYF; CDR3 DNA: TGTGCCAGCAGCTCTCGGACTAGCGGGCAAGAGACCCAGTACTTC; V gene: TRBV11-3; clone size: -; J gene: TRBJ2-5; D gene: TRBD2
CDR3 protein: CASSTLGGSEQYF; CDR3 DNA: TGTGCCAGCAGCACCTTGGGGGGGAGCGAGCAGTACTTC; V gene: TRBV25-1; clone size: -; J gene: TRBJ2-7; D gene: TRBD2
CDR3 protein: CASSMAGGNEQFF; CDR3 DNA: TGTGCCAGTAGTATGGCGGGAGGAAATGAGCAGTTCTTC; V gene: TRBV19; clone size: -; J gene: TRBJ2-1; D gene: TRBD2
CDR3 protein: CASSKWWTGLQSYEQYF; CDR3 DNA: TGTGCCAGCAGCAAATGGTGGACAGGCCTACAATCCTACGAGCAGTACTTC; V gene: TRBV21-1; clone size: -; J gene: TRBJ2-7; D gene: -
CDR3 protein: CAWRIGTSSYNEQFF; CDR3 DNA: TGTGCCTGGAGAATCGGGACTAGCTCCTACAATGAGCAGTTCTTC; V gene: TRBV30; clone size: -; J gene: TRBJ2-1; D gene: TRBD2
CDR3 protein: CASSTTGSNQPQHF; CDR3 DNA: TGTGCCAGCAGCACAACAGGGAGCAATCAGCCCCAGCATTTT; V gene: TRBV7-9; clone size: -; J gene: TRBJ1-5; D gene: -
CDR3 protein: CASSSWGQGPYGYTF; CDR3 DNA: TGTGCCAGCAGCTCCTGGGGACAGGGACCCTATGGCTACACCTTC; V gene: TRBV7-9; clone size: -; J gene: TRBJ1-2; D gene: TRBD1
CDR3 protein: CASSLAGQGDGYTF; CDR3 DNA: TGTGCCAGCAGCTTAGCTGGTCAGGGGGACGGCTACACCTTC; V gene: TRBV7-9; clone size: -; J gene: TRBJ1-2; D gene: TRBD1
CDR3 protein: CASRSAEAFF; CDR3 DNA: TGTGCCAGCAGAAGTGCGGAGGCTTTCTTT; V gene: TRBV25-1; clone size: few; J gene: TRBJ1-1; D gene: -
CDR3 protein: CASSESPQGSNSPLHF; CDR3 DNA: TGCGCCAGCAGTGAGTCCCCGCAGGGTAGCAATTCACCCCTCCACTTT; V gene: TRBV10-2; clone size: -; J gene: TRBJ1-6; D gene: -
CDR3 protein: CAWALQGRETQYF; CDR3 DNA: TGTGCCTGGGCACTACAGGGAAGGGAGACCCAGTACTTC; V gene: TRBV30; clone size: -; J gene: TRBJ2-5; D gene: -
CDR3 protein: CASGQWNTEAFF; CDR3 DNA: TGTGCCAGCGGACAGTGGAACACTGAAGCTTTCTTT; V gene: TRBV14; clone size: -; J gene: TRBJ1-1; D gene: -
CDR3 protein: CASSQAGSSYNEQFF; CDR3 DNA: TGTGCCAGCAGCCAAGCGGGAAGCTCCTACAATGAGCAGTTCTTC; V gene: TRBV14; clone size: -; J gene: TRBJ2-1; D gene: -
CDR3 protein: CASNGQLNTGELFF; CDR3 DNA: TGTGCCAGCAATGGACAGTTAAACACCGGGGAGCTGTTTTTT; V gene: TRBV2; clone size: once; J gene: TRBJ2-2; D gene: -
CDR3 protein: CASSLVDGASTEAFF; CDR3 DNA: TGTGCCAGCAGCTTAGTAGATGGGGCGAGCACTGAAGCTTTCTTT; V gene: TRBV7-9; clone size: -; J gene: TRBJ1-1; D gene: -
CDR3 protein: CASSLGWSGANVLTF; CDR3 DNA: TGTGCCAGCAGTTTAGGCTGGTCTGGGGCCAACGTCCTGACTTTC; V gene: TRBV27; clone size: -; J gene: TRBJ2-6; D gene: -
CDR3 protein: CASSLGPVDYGYTF; CDR3 DNA: TGTGCCAGCAGCTTAGGTCCAGTGGACTATGGCTACACCTTC; V gene: TRBV7-2; clone size: -; J gene: TRBJ1-2; D gene: -
CDR3 protein: CASSYSGGPMAAQYF; CDR3 DNA: TGTGCCAGCAGCTATAGCGGGGGACCTATGGCGGCCCAGTACTTC; V gene: TRBV11-2; clone size: -; J gene: TRBJ2-5; D gene: TRBD2
CDR3 protein: CASSWPGLAGGAYNEQFF; CDR3 DNA: TGTGCCAGCAGCTGGCCGGGACTAGCGGGAGGAGCCTACAATGAGCAGTTCTTC; V gene: TRBV7-9; clone size: -; J gene: TRBJ2-1; D gene: TRBD2
CDR3 protein: CASSQTPGLGSRVTETQYF; CDR3 DNA: TGTGCCAGCAGCCAAACACCGGGACTAGGCTCTCGGGTCACAGAGACCCAGTACTTC; V gene: TRBV4-2; clone size: -; J gene: TRBJ2-5; D gene: TRBD2
CDR3 protein: CASSNNLNTEAFF; CDR3 DNA: TGTGCCAGCAGTAATAATTTGAACACTGAAGCTTTCTTT; V gene: TRBV6-5; clone size: -; J gene: TRBJ1-1; D gene: -
CDR3 protein: CASSPDRGRAFF; CDR3 DNA: TGTGCCAGCAGCCCCGACAGGGGGAGAGCTTTCTTT; V gene: TRBV6-5; clone size: -; J gene: TRBJ1-1; D gene: TRBD1
CDR3 protein: CASSLRPTTIYEEQYF; CDR3 DNA: TGTGCCAGCAGCCTCAGACCAACTACTATCTACGAAGAGCAGTACTTC; V gene: TRBV7-6; clone size: -; J gene: TRBJ2-7; D gene: -
CDR3 protein: CASSKGGATGYYEQYF; CDR3 DNA: TGTGCCAGCAGTAAAGGAGGGGCGACAGGGTACTACGAGCAGTACTTC; V gene: TRBV6-1; clone size: -; J gene: TRBJ2-7; D gene: -
CDR3 protein: CASSPEAGQGNGQYF; CDR3 DNA: TGTGCCAGCAGCCCTGAGGCGGGACAGGGCAACGGGCAGTACTTC; V gene: TRBV27; clone size: once; J gene: TRBJ2-7; D gene: TRBD1
CDR3 protein: CAWTDSRYGYTF; CDR3 DNA: TGTGCCTGGACGGACAGCCGCTATGGCTACACCTTC; V gene: TRBV30; clone size: -; J gene: TRBJ1-2; D gene: -
CDR3 protein: CASSSSPSGEQFF; CDR3 DNA: TGTGCTAGCAGCTCTTCCCCGTCGGGTGAGCAGTTCTTC; V gene: TRBV7-7; clone size: -; J gene: TRBJ2-1; D gene: -
CDR3 protein: CASRETVNTGELFF; CDR3 DNA: TGTGCCAGCAGGGAGACAGTAAACACCGGGGAGCTGTTTTTT; V gene: TRBV6-1; clone size: -; J gene: TRBJ2-2; D gene: -
CDR3 protein: CASSYGDSSNYGYTF; CDR3 DNA: TGTGCCAGCAGCTACGGGGACAGTTCTAACTATGGCTACACCTTC; V gene: TRBV6-5; clone size: -; J gene: TRBJ1-2; D gene: TRBD1
CDR3 protein: CASSGLGVEQFF; CDR3 DNA: TGTGCCAGCAGCGGACTAGGGGTTGAGCAGTTCTTC; V gene: TRBV5-4; clone size: -; J gene: TRBJ2-1; D gene: TRBD2
CDR3 protein: CASSLDSRDTGELFF; CDR3 DNA: TGTGCCAGCAGCTTGGATAGTCGGGACACCGGGGAGCTGTTTTTT; V gene: TRBV5-5; clone size: -; J gene: TRBJ2-2; D gene: -
CDR3 protein: CASRLHYEQYF; CDR3 DNA: TGTGCCAGCAGACTCCATTACGAGCAGTACTTC; V gene: TRBV11-2; clone size: -; J gene: TRBJ2-7; D gene: -
CDR3 protein: CATALGQGALNYGYTF; CDR3 DNA: TGTGCCACAGCCTTAGGACAGGGCGCCCTTAACTATGGCTACACCTTC; V gene: TRBV2; clone size: -; J gene: TRBJ1-2; D gene: TRBD1
CDR3 protein: CASSLYLYGYTF; CDR3 DNA: TGTGCCAGCTCCTTATATCTTTATGGCTACACCTTC; V gene: TRBV19; clone size: -; J gene: TRBJ1-2; D gene: -